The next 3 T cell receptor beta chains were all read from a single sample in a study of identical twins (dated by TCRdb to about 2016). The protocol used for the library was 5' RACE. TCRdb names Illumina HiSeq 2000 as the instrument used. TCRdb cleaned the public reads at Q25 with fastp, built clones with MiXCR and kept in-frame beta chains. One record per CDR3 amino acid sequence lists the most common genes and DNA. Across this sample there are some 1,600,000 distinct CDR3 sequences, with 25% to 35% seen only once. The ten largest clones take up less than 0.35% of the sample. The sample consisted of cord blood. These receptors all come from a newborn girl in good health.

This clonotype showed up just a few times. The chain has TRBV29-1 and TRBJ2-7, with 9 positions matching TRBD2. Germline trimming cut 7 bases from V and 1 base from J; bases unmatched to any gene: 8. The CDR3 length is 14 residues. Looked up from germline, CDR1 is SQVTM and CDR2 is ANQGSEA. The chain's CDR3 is CSAGASGNSYEQYF. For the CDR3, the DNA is TGCAGCGCGGGGGCTAGCGGGAATTCCTACGAGCAGTACTTC.

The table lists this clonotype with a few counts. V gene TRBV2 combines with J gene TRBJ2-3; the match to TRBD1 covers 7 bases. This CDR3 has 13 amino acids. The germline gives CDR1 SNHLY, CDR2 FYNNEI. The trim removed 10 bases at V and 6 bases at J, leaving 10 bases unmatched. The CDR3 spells CATFLDRADTQYF. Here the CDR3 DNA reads TGTGCCACATTTCTAGACAGGGCGGATACGCAGTATTTT.

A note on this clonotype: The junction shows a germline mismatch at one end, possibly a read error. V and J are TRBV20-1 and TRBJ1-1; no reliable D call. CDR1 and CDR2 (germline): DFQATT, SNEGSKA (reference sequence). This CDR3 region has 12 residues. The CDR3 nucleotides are TGCGGTGCTCCACGACGGGACACTGAAGCTTTCTTT. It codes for CGAPRRDTEAFF.